Given below is one T cell receptor beta chain in context. Assay: immunoSEQ multiplex PCR; the TCRdb copy retains only in-frame clones and omits some. The data show around 160,000 clones, roughly 79% seen once. The sample is drawn from a study of blood T cell repertoires in COVID-19. Trimming removed 1 base from V and 4 bases from J, with 13 bases in between. CDR1 is LGHNA, CDR2 YNFKEQ, per germline. The CDR3 is made up of 15 amino acids. This sequence originates from a human donor with acute or convalescent COVID-19. The donor label of this sample is uncertain. Material: peripheral blood. This chain uses TRBV4-2 with TRBJ1-2; perhaps TRBD1 as D (5 bases). CDR3 nucleotides: TGTGCCAGCAGCCAAGCCGATGGGGGGAGCTATGGCTACACCTTC. It translates to CASSQADGGSYGYTF.